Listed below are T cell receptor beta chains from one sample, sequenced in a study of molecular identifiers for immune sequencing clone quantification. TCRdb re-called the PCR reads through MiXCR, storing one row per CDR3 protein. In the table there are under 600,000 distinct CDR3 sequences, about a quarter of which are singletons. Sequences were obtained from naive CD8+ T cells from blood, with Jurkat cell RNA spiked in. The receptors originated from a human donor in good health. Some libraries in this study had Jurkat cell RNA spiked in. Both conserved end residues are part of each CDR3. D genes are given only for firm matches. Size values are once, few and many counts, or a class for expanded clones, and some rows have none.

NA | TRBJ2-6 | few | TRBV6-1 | CASSEHFDGSGANVLTF | TGTGCCAGCAGTGAACACTTTGACGGCTCTGGGGCCAACGTCCTGACTTTC
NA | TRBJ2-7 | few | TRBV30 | CAWSIGSEQYF | TGTGCCTGGAGCATAGGGTCCGAGCAGTACTTC
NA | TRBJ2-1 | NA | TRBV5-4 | CASSFGGSRDNEQFF | TGTGCCAGCAGCTTTGGGGGCTCGAGAGACAATGAGCAGTTCTTC
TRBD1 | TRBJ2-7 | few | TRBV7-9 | CASSRWDSGYEQYF | TGTGCCAGCAGCCGGTGGGACAGTGGGTACGAGCAGTACTTC
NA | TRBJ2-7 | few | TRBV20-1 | CSATEQTPVNEQYF | TGCAGTGCGACGGAACAGACCCCCGTCAACGAGCAGTACTTC
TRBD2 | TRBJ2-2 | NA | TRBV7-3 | CASSQLGGYTGELLF | TGTGCCAGCAGCCAACTCGGGGGGTACACCGGGGAGCTGCTTTTT
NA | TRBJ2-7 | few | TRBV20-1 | CSARDLSYYEQYF | TGCAGTGCTAGAGATCTCAGCTACTACGAGCAGTACTTC
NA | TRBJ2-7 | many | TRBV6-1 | CASSLRDSYYEQYF | TGTGCCAGCAGTCTCCGGGACTCATACTACGAGCAGTACTTC
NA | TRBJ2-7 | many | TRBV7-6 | CASSPQYRGGYEQYF | TGTGCCAGCAGCCCCCAATACAGGGGAGGCTACGAGCAGTACTTC
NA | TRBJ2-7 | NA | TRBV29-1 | CSVVLYTTYEQYF | TGCAGCGTTGTACTGTACACTACCTACGAGCAGTACTTC
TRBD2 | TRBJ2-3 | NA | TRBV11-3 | CASSLTSGSGSDTQYF | TGTGCCAGCAGCTTGACTAGCGGGAGCGGCTCAGATACGCAGTATTTT
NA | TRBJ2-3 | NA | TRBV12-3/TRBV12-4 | CASSTLTSWGADTQYF | TGTGCCAGCAGCACCCTTACTAGTTGGGGCGCCGATACGCAGTATTTT
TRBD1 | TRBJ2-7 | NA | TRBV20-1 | CSATGTGGYAQYF | TGCAGTGCTACCGGGACAGGGGGTTACGCGCAGTACTTC
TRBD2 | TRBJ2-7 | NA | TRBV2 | CASSEGGGAVYEQYF | TGTGCCAGCAGTGAAGGCGGGGGGGCGGTTTACGAGCAGTACTTC
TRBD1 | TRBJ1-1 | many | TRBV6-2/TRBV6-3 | CASSGTGGPEAFF | TGTGCCAGCAGCGGAACAGGGGGCCCTGAAGCTTTCTTT
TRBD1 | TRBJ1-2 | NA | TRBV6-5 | CASRQGVMWGYTF | TGTGCCAGCAGACAGGGGGTTATGTGGGGCTACACCTTC
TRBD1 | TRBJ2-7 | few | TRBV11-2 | CASSLDTGGYEQYF | TGTGCCAGCAGCTTAGATACAGGGGGCTACGAGCAGTACTTC
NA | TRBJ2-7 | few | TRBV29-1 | CSVELPTPSYEQYF | TGCAGCGTTGAATTACCTACACCCTCCTACGAGCAGTACTTC
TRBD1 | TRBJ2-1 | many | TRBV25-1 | CASSAPGQGAYNEQFF | TGTGCCAGCAGTGCACCCGGACAGGGGGCCTACAATGAGCAGTTCTTC
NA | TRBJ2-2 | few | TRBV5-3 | CASSLTSLNTGELFF | TGTGCCAGCAGCTTAACTAGCTTGAACACCGGGGAGCTGTTTTTT
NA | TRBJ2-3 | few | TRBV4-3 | CASSQDSDTDTQYF | TGCGCCAGCAGCCAAGATAGCGACACAGATACGCAGTATTTT
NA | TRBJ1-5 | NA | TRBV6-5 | CASSYSDGHQPQHF | TGTGCCAGCAGTTACTCGGACGGCCATCAGCCCCAGCATTTT
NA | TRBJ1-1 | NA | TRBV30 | CAWSTGYTEAFF | TGTGCCTGGAGTACTGGATACACTGAAGCTTTCTTT
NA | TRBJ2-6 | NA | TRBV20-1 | CSASRWEPVSGANVLTF | TGCAGTGCCAGCCGGTGGGAGCCCGTCTCTGGGGCCAACGTCCTGACTTTC
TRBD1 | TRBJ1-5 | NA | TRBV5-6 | CASSFIGTGHSNQPQHF | TGTGCCAGCAGCTTTATCGGGACAGGTCATAGCAATCAGCCCCAGCATTTT
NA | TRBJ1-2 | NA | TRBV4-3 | CASSQDWRGGSYGYTF | TGCGCCAGCAGCCAAGATTGGAGGGGGGGCTCCTATGGCTACACCTTC
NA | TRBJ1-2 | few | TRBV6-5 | CASTSQDGQIYGYTF | TGTGCCAGCACATCCCAGGACGGACAAATCTATGGCTACACCTTC
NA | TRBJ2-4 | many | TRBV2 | CASSEAQPPIQYF | TGTGCCAGCAGTGAAGCCCAGCCCCCTATTCAGTACTTC
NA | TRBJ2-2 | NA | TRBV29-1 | CSGKAARYPGELFF | TGCAGCGGGAAGGCAGCGCGGTACCCCGGGGAGCTGTTTTTT
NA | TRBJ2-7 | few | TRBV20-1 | CSARDDSSYEQYF | TGCAGTGCTAGAGATGACTCCTCCTACGAGCAGTACTTC
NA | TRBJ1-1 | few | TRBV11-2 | CASSYWAETGLPEAFF | TGTGCCAGCAGCTACTGGGCCGAAACAGGGCTTCCCGAAGCTTTCTTT